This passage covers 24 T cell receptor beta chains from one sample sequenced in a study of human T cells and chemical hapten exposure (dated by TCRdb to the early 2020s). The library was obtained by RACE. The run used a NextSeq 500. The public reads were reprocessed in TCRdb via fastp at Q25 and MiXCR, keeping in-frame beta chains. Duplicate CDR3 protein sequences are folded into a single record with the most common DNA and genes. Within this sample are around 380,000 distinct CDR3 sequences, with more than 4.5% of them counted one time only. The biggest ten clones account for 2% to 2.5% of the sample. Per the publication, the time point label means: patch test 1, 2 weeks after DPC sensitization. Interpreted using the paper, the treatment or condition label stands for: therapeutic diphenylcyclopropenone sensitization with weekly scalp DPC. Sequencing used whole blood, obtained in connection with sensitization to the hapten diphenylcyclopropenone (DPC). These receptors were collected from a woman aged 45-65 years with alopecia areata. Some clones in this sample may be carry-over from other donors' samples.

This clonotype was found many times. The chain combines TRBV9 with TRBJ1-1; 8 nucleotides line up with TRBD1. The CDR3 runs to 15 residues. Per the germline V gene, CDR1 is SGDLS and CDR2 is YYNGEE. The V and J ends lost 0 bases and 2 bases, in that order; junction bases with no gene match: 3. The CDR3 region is CASSVGTGPNTEAFF. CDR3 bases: TGTGCCAGCAGCGTAGGGACAGGGCCCAACACTGAAGCTTTCTTT.

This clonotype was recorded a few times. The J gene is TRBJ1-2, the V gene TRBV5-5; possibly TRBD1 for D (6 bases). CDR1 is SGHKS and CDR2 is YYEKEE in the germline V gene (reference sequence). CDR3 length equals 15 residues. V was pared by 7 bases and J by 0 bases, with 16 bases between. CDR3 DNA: TGTGCCAGCCTCATAGAGGGACAAGCTAACTATGGCTACACCTTC. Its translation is CASLIEGQANYGYTF.

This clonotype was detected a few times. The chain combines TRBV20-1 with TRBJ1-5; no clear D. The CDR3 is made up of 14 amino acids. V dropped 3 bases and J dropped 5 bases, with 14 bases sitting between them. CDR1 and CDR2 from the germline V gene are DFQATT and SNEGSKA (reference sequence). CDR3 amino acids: CSASQGRLYQPQHF. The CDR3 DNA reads TGCAGTGCTAGTCAAGGCCGACTGTATCAGCCCCAGCATTTT.

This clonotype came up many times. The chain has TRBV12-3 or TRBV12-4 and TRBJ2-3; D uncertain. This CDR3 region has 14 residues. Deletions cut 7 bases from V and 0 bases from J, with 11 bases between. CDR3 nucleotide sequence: TGTGCCAGCATCCGAGACTCTAGCACAGATACGCAGTATTTT. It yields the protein CASIRDSSTDTQYF.

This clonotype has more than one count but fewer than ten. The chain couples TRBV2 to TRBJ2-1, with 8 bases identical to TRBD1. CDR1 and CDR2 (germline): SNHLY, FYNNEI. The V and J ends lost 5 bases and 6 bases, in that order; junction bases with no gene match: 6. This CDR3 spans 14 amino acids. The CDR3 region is CASSRRQGSNEQFF. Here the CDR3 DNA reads TGTGCCAGCAGTAGGAGACAGGGGTCCAATGAGCAGTTCTTC.

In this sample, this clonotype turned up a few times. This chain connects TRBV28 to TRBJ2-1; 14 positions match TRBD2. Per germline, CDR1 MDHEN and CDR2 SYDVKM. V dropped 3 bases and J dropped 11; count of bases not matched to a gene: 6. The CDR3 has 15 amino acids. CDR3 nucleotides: TGTGCCAGCAGTTTCGGACTAGCGGGAGGCCTTCAGCAGTTCTTC. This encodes CASSFGLAGGLQQFF.

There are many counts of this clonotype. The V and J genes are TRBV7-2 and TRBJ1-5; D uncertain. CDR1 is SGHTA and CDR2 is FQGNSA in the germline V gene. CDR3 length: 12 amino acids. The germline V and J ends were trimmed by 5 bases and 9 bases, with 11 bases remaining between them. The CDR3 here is CASSPRSGPQHF. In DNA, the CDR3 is TGTGCCAGCAGCCCCCGTTCCGGGCCCCAGCATTTT.

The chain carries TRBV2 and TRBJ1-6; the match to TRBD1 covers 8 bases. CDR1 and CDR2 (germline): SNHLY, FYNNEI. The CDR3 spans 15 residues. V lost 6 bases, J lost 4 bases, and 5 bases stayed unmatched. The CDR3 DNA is TGTGCCAGCAGCGTTGGGACAGGATATAATTCACCCCTCCACTTT. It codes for CASSVGTGYNSPLHF.

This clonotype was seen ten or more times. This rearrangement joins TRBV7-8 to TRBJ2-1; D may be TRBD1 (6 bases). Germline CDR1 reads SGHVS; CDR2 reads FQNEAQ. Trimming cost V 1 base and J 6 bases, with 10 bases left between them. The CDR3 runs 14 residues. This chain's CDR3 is CASSLVSTGNEQFF. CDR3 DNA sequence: TGTGCCAGCAGCTTAGTGTCGACAGGCAATGAGCAGTTCTTC. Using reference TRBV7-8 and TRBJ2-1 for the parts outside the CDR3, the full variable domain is GAGVSQSPRYKVAKRGQDVALRCDPISGHVSLFWYQQALGQGPEFLTYFQNEAQLDKSGLPSDRFFAERPEGSVSTLKIQRTQQEDSAVYLCASSLVSTGNEQFFGPGTRLTVL.

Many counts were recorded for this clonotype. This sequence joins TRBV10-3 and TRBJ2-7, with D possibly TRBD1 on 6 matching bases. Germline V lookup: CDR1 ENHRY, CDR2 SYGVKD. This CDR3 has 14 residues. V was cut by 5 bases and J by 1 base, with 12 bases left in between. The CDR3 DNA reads TGTGCCATCAGTACAACCGGACAGTCCTACGAGCAGTACTTC. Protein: CAISTTGQSYEQYF.

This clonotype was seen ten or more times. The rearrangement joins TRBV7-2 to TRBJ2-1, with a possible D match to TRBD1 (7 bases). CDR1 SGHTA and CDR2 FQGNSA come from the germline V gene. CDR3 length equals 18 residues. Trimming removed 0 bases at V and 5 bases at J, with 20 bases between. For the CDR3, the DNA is TGTGCCAGCAGCTTAGCGATCCCCCGGAGGGGGCGGGACAATGAGCAGTTCTTC. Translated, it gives CASSLAIPRRGRDNEQFF.

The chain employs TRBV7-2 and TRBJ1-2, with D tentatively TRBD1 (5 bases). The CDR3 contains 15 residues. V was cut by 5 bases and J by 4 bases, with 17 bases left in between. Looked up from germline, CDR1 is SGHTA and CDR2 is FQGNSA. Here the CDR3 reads CASSPRFGAIYGYTF. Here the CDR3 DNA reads TGTGCCAGCAGCCCCCGGTTTGGGGCGATCTATGGCTACACCTTC.

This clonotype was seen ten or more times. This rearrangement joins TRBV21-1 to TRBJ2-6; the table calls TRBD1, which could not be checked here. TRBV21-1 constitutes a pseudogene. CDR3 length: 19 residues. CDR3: CASSIDRDRASSGANVLTF. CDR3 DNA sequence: TGTGCCAGCAGCATCGACCGGGACAGGGCCTCCTCTGGGGCCAACGTCCTGACTTTC.

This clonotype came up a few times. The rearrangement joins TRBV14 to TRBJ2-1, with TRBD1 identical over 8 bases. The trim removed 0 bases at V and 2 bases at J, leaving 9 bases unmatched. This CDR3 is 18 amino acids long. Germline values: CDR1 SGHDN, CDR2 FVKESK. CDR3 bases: TGTGCCAGCAGCCAAGACGATAGGACAGGGCAGACCTACAATGAGCAGTTCTTC. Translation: CASSQDDRTGQTYNEQFF.

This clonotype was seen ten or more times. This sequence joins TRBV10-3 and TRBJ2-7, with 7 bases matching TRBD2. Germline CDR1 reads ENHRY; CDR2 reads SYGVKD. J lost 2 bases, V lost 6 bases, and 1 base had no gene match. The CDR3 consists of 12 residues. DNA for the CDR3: TGTGCCATCAGGGGGGGGGCCTACGAGCAGTACTTC. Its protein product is CAIRGGAYEQYF.

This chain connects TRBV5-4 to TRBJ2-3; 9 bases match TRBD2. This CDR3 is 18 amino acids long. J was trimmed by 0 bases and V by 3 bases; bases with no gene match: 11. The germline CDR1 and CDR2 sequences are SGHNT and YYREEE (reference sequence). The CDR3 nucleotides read TGTGCCAGCAGCTGGGGAGGTGGGCTAGCGGGGAGCACAGATACGCAGTATTTT. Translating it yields CASSWGGGLAGSTDTQYF.

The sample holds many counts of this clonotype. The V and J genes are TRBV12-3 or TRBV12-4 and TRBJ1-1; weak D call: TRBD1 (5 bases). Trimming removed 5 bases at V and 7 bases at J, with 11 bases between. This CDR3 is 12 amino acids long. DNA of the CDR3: TGTGCCAGCAGTCCCGTGGGGCTTGAAGCTTTCTTT. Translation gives CASSPVGLEAFF.

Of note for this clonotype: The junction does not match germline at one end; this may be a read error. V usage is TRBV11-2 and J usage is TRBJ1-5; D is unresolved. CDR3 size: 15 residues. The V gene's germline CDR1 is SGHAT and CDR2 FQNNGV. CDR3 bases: TGTGCCAGCAGCTTAGATAGGGCAGGCAACCAGCCCCAGCATTTT. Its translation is CASSLDRAGNQPQHF.

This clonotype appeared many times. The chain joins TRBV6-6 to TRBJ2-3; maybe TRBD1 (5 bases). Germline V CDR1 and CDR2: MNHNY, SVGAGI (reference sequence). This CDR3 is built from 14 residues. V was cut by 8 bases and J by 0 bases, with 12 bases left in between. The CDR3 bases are TGTGCCAGCCTCCCCGCAGGGAGCACAGATACGCAGTATTTT. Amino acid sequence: CASLPAGSTDTQYF.

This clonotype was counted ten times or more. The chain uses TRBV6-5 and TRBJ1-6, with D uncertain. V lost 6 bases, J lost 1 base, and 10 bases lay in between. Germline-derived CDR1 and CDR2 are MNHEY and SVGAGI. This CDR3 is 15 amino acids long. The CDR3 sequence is CASRRDGSYNSPLHF. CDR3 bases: TGTGCCAGCAGAAGAGATGGGTCCTATAATTCACCCCTCCACTTT.

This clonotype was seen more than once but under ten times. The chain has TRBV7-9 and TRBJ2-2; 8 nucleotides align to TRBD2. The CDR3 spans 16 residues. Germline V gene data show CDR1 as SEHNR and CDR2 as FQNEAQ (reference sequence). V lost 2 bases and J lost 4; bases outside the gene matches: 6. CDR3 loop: CASSLSGRVITGELFF. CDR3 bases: TGTGCCAGCAGCTTATCCGGGAGGGTAATCACCGGGGAGCTGTTTTTT.

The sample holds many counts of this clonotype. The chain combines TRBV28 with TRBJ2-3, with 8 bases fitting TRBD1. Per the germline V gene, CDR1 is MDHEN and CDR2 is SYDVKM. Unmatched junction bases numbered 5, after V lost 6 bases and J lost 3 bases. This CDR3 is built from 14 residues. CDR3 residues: CASRQGVETDTQYF. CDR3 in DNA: TGTGCCAGCAGACAGGGGGTCGAGACAGATACGCAGTATTTT.

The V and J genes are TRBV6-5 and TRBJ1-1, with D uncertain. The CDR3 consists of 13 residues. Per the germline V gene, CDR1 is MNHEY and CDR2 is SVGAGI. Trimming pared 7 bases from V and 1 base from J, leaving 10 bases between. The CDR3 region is CASKTHANTEAFF. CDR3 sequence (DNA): TGTGCCAGCAAGACACACGCGAACACTGAAGCTTTCTTT.

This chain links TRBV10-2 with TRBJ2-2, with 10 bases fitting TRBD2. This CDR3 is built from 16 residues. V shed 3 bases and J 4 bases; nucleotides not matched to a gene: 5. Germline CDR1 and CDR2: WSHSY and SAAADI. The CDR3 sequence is CASSEAVAGGTGELFF. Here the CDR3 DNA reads TGCGCCAGCAGTGAAGCGGTAGCGGGAGGCACCGGGGAGCTGTTTTTT.